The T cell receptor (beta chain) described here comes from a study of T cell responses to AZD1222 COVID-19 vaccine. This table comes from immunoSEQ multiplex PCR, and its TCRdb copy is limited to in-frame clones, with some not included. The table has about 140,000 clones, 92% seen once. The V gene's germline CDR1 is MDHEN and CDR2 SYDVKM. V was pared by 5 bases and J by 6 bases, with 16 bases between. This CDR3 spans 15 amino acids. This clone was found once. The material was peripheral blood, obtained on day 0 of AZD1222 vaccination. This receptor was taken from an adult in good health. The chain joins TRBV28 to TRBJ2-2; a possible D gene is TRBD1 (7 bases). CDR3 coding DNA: TGTGCCAGCAGTAAGGTCGGCAGGGGGGCCGGGGAGCTGTTTTTT. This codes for CASSKVGRGAGELFF.